This TCR beta chain is drawn from a study of shared clonotypes between healthy human individuals. The CDR3 totals 17 residues. The assay was run at deep level. Repertoires were generated with immunoSEQ multiplex PCR, while TCRdb's copy carries only in-frame clones and drops some. The sample has fewer than 550,000 clones, almost 80% seen once. Donors were Caucasian adults residing in Nashville, Tennessee, USA. This clone was seen more than once but under ten times. The TCR originated in a woman aged 40-49 years in good health. Some clones in this sample may be carry-over from other donors' samples. The sequenced material came from PBMCs. The chain is built from TRBV21-1 and TRBJ1-6; the table's D call, TRBD1, was not checked against the DNA. TRBV21-1 is termed a pseudogene. The CDR3 loop is CASSKRGPGHHNSPLHF. The CDR3 DNA reads as TGTGCCAGCAGCAAAAGAGGACCGGGACACCATAATTCACCCCTCCACTTT.